This TCR beta chain was documented in a study of CD8+CD57+ T cells in acquired aplastic anemia. For the study at large: Each DNA sample taken from sorted CD4+ and CD8+ cells came to 3 to 4 ug on average. Study-wide findings and caveats: The number of CD8+ CDR3 sequences shared by patients and controls was roughly 31.

This clonotype occurred a few times. The antigen is not known. Patients chosen for sequencing had CD8+CD57+ cells that had expanded, as shown by flow cytometry. Acquired aplastic anemia of severe grade affected all patients. Losses at the gene ends were 7 bases for V and 1 base for J; bases not matched to a gene: 7. There are 16 residues in the CDR3. CDR1 and CDR2 (germline): ENHRY, SYGVKD. CDR3 and TCR beta VDJ profiling relied on genomic DNA as the template. MiXCR was run by TCRdb on the reads, yielding one entry per CDR3 protein. The repertoire has some 150,000 distinct CDR3 sequences, under 55% of them found once; the top ten carry 1.1%.

This clonotype originated in a human donor with aplastic anemia. This chain uses TRBV10-3 with TRBJ1-2, with 12 bases matching TRBD1. The specimen sequenced was sorted CD4+, CD8+, or CD8+CD57+ T cells (not recorded which) from PBMCs. As DNA, the CDR3 is TGTGCCATCACTAGGGGACAGGGGGCCTATAACTATGGCTACACCTTC. It specifies CAITRGQGAYNYGYTF.